The T cell receptor beta chain under discussion was sequenced for a study of T cells in localized non-small cell lung cancer. Using immunoSEQ multiplex PCR, the repertoire was profiled, and TCRdb retains in-frame clones only, with some absent. The sample holds 2,500 to 3,000 clones, just under 25% seen once. Germline CDR1 reads LNHDA; CDR2 reads SQIVND (reference sequence). CDR3 length equals 16 residues. V gave up 6 bases and J gave up 5 bases; unmatched junction bases: 13. In regard to this clone: Its antigen is unknown.

Regarding the study as a whole: Because sequencing included only one region (of the tumor), heterogeneity remains possible. Uninvolved adjacent lung had more T cell clonality than any other tissue, topping tumor. Longer overall survival was linked to higher blood T cell density. There were a median around 53 of the top 100 tumor clones appearing in adjacent lung.

The chain carries TRBV19 and TRBJ2-5; TRBD1 matches 9 bases. This clonotype was sampled from a man aged 35 to 69 with stage III lung adenocarcinoma. The input for sequencing was lung tumor tissue, taken before any cancer treatment. The CDR3 region has the DNA TGTGCCAGTAGCATAATCGGAGGGACAGGGTGGGAGACCCAGTACTTC. Encoded protein: CASSIIGGTGWETQYF.